These 8 T cell receptor beta chains were sequenced from one sample in a study of read filtering for tumor transcriptome and immune sequencing (dated by TCRdb to 2020 to 2022). Sequencing took place on an Illumina HiSeq 4000. TCR libraries were constructed from 400 ng RNA using the Immunoverse kit, and molecular barcoded adaptors covering alpha/delta and beta/gamma chains were employed. TCRdb trimmed the raw reads at Q25, called clones with MiXCR and kept productive beta chains. Rows are unified per CDR3 protein, each entry keeping the most common DNA and genes. For this sample the table gives 100,000 to 150,000 distinct CDR3 sequences, of which approximately 13% were detected only once. The biggest ten clones account for approximately 11% of the sample. Sequencing was performed on a population of CD138-negative cells sorted from bone marrow. The sample's cell subset or site, from its label and the paper: bone marrow mononuclear cells depleted of CD138+ plasma/myeloma cells by negative magnetic selection. These receptors were collected from a donor at least 40 years old with multiple myeloma.

In this sample, this clonotype turned up a few times. This sequence joins TRBV6-2 or TRBV6-3 and TRBJ2-5; D remains unclear. The germline V gene encodes CDR1 MNHEY and CDR2 SVGEGT. The CDR3 covers 12 residues. V was cut by 2 bases and J by 3 bases, with 4 bases left in between. The CDR3 DNA sequence: TGTGCCAGCAGTTACCAAGAAGAGACCCAGTACTTC. It translates to CASSYQEETQYF.

The gene calls are TRBV27 and TRBJ2-1; TRBD1 agrees at 10 bases. The CDR3 contains 17 residues. Germline V gives CDR1 MNHEY, CDR2 SMNVEV (reference sequence). The ends lost 8 bases at V and 0 bases at J; junction bases unmatched: 10. In DNA, the CDR3 is TGTGCCAGCCGATTTGGGACAGGGGCTACCTCCTACAATGAGCAGTTCTTC. This encodes CASRFGTGATSYNEQFF.

Ten or more counts support this clonotype. The chain employs TRBV6-5 and TRBJ2-1, with D maybe TRBD1 (5 bases). CDR3 length: 16 amino acids. The V gene lost 5 bases and the J gene lost 0 bases, with 14 bases spanning the gap. CDR1 and CDR2 (germline): MNHEY, SVGAGI. The CDR3 spells CASSTLTGSSYNEQFF. The CDR3, as DNA: TGTGCCAGCAGTACCCTTACAGGCAGCTCCTACAATGAGCAGTTCTTC.

This clonotype has ten or more counts. V gene TRBV19 combines with J gene TRBJ1-5; TRBD1 agrees at 9 bases. The germline CDR1 and CDR2 sequences are LNHDA and SQIVND (reference sequence). The CDR3 covers 14 residues. Trimming at V came to 1 base and at J to 7 bases, leaving 2 bases not matched to a gene. In DNA form, the CDR3 reads TGTGCCAGTAGTATAGCTGACAGGGGGCAGCCCCAGCATTTT. It specifies CASSIADRGQPQHF.

Ten or more counts support this clonotype. This sequence joins TRBV20-1 and TRBJ2-1, with 8 positions matching TRBD2. The CDR3 has 14 residues. V shed 6 bases, J shed 8 bases, and the junction held 12 bases outside the gene matches. Germline values: CDR1 DFQATT, CDR2 SNEGSKA (reference sequence). DNA of the CDR3: TGCAGTGCACCGGCGGGGGGACTCCCTTATGAGCAGTTCTTC. Translation gives CSAPAGGLPYEQFF.

This clonotype has at least ten counts. This sequence joins TRBV29-1 and TRBJ2-7; 9 bases agree with TRBD1. J gave up 6 bases and V 8 bases, and 8 bases lay outside the gene matches. CDR1 SQVTM and CDR2 ANQGSEA come from the germline V gene. The CDR3 is made up of 12 amino acids. In DNA, the CDR3 is TGCAGCCCGGGGACAGGGCTCCCCGAGCAGTACTTC. Translating it yields CSPGTGLPEQYF.

Regarding this clonotype: Just one base apart from a much larger clone, this may be a read error. The conserved closing phenylalanine or tryptophan is absent in this CDR3, likely reflecting a read error. The chain is built from TRBV20-1 and TRBJ1-1, with D uncertain. This CDR3 has 12 amino acids. CDR1 and CDR2 (germline): DFQATT, SNEGSKA (reference sequence). Trimming shortened V by 1 base and J by 4 bases, and 7 bases separated the two germline ends. CDR3 nucleotide sequence: TGCAGTGCTAGAGCCACGAGCACTGAAGCTTTCATT. It translates to CSARATSTEAFI.

On this clonotype: A clone one base away is much larger, so this may be a read error. Given the absence of the conserved phenylalanine or tryptophan at the CDR3 end, a read error is likely. The chain joins TRBV29-1 to TRBJ1-5; 9 nucleotides align to TRBD1. CDR3 length: 13 residues. The V segment lost 6 bases and the J segment 9 bases; nucleotides outside the gene matches: 9. Germline-derived CDR1 and CDR2 are SQVTM and ANQGSEA. In nucleotides, the CDR3 is TGCAGCGTGAGGGGACAGGGTGGGGGGCCCCAGCATCTT. This translates into CSVRGQGGGPQHL.